The clone carrying this T cell receptor beta chain was recorded many times. This sample is part of a study of T cells in Graves' hyperthyroidism and ophthalmopathy. Amplified regions were TCR beta CDR3 sequences from RNA transcripts. A set of HTBI primers served as the primers for a first-round RT-PCR of the TCR CDR3. TCRdb reprocessed the multiplex PCR reads with MiXCR, giving one entry per CDR3 protein. The table shows a few hundred thousand distinct CDR3 sequences, with over 13% occurring only once. Absent ophthalmopathy progression within 18 months defined stable Graves' hyperthyroidism. Reasons for excluding patients were uncontrolled infection, other autoimmune disease, pregnancy or lactation. Diagnostic decisions used clinical symptoms, serum thyroxine and TRAb, thyroid ultrasound and orbital computed tomography. The length of the CDR3 is 13 residues. Deletions cut 0 bases from V and 3 bases from J, with 6 bases between. Germline V gene data show CDR1 as GTSNPN and CDR2 as SVGIG (reference sequence).

This TCR was sampled from a woman under 30 with Graves' hyperthyroidism. The sample comprised blood. V is TRBV30 and J is TRBJ1-3; D gene uncertain. For the CDR3, the DNA is TGTGCCTGGAGTGTCGGCCGTGGAAACACCATATATTTT. It is translated as CAWSVGRGNTIYF.